This TCR beta chain comes out of a study of blood T cell repertoires in COVID-19. The junction had 8 bases not matched to a gene; V was cut back by 4 bases and J by 5 bases. Germline CDR1 reads SEHNR; CDR2 reads FQNEAQ (reference sequence). This CDR3 spans 15 amino acids. Only in-frame clones appear in the TCRdb table, and some are missing; sequencing was by immunoSEQ multiplex PCR. The sample has some 320,000 clones, around 88% seen once; the top ten hold about 7%. This chain uses TRBV7-9 with TRBJ1-1; 9 bases fit TRBD1. Input material: peripheral blood. The TCR sequence derives from a young woman who had recovered from COVID-19. CDR3 nucleotide sequence: TGTGCCAGCAGCTCTTCACCGGGACAGGGTACTGAAGCTTTCTTT. It yields the protein CASSSSPGQGTEAFF.